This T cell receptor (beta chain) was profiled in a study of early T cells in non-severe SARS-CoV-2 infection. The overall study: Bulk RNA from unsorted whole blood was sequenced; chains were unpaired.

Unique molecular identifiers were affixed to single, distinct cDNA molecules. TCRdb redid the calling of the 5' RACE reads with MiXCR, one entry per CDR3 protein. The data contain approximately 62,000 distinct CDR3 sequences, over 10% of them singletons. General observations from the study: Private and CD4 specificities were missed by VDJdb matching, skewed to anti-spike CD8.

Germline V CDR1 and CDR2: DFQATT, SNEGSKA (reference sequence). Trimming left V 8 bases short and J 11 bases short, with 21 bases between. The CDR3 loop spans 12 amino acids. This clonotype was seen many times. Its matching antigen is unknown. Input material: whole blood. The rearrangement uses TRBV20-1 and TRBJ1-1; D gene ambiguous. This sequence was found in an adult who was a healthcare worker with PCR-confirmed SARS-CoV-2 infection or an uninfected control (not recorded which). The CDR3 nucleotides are TGCAGTCTGCCCCGTTTTGGCAAGAATGCTTTCTTT. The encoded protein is CSLPRFGKNAFF.